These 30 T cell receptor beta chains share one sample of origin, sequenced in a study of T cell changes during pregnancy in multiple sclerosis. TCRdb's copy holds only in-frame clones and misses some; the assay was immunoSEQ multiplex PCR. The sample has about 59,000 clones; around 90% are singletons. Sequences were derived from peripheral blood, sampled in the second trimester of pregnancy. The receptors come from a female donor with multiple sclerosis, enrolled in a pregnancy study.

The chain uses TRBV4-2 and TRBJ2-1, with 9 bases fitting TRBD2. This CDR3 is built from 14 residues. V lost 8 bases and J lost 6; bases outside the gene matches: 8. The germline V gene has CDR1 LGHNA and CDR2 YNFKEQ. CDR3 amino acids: CASSRLAAVNEQFF. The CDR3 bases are TGTGCCAGCTCCCGACTAGCGGCGGTCAATGAGCAGTTCTTC.

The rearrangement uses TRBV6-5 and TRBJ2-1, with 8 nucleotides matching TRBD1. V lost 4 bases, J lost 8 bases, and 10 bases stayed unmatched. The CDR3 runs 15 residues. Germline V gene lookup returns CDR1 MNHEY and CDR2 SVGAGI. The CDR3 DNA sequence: TGTGCCAGCAGTTTTTCCACAGGGGGATCGGATGAGCAGTTCTTC. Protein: CASSFSTGGSDEQFF.

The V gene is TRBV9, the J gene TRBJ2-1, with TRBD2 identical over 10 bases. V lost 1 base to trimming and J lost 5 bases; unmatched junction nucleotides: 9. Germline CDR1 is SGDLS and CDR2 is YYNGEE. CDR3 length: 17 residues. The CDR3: CASSVSGGLAGDNEQFF. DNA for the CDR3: TGTGCCAGCAGCGTATCTGGCGGGCTAGCGGGGGACAATGAGCAGTTCTTC.

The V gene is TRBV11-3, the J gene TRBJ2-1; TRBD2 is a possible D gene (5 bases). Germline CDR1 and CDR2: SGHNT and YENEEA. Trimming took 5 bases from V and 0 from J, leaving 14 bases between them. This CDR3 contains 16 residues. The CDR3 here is CASSPLTGSSYNEQFF. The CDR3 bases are TGTGCCAGCAGCCCCTTAACGGGAAGCTCCTACAATGAGCAGTTCTTC.

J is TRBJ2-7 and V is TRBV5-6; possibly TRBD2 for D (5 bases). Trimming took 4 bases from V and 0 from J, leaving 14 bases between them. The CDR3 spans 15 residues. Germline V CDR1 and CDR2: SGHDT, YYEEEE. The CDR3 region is CASSRTPRPSYEQYF. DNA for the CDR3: TGTGCCAGCAGCCGGACTCCTCGACCCTCCTACGAGCAGTACTTC. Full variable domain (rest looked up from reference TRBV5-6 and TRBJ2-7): DAGVTQSPTHLIKTRGQQVTLRCSPKSGHDTVSWYQQALGQGPQFIFQYYEEEERQRGNFPDRFSGHQFPNYSSELNVNALLLGDSALYLCASSRTPRPSYEQYFGPGTRLTVT.

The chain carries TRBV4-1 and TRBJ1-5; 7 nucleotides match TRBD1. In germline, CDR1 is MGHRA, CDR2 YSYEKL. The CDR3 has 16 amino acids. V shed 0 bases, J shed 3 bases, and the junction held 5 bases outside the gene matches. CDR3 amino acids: CASSQEPGQPNQPQHF. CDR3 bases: TGCGCCAGCAGCCAAGAACCGGGACAGCCCAATCAGCCCCAGCATTTT.

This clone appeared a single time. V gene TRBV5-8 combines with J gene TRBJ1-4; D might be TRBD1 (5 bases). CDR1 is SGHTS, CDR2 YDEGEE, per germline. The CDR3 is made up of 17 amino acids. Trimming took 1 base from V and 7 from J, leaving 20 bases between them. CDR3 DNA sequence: TGTGCCAGCAGCTTGATCCTGTTCGGGCAGGGCGGTGAAAAACTGTTTTTT. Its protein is CASSLILFGQGGEKLFF.

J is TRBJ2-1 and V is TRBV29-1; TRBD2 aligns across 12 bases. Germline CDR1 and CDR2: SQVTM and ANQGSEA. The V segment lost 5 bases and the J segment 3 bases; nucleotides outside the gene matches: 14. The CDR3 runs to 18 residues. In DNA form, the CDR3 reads TGCAGCGTTCCGCCGTCGGGTCTAGCGGGGGGGGGCTACAATGAGCAGTTCTTC. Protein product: CSVPPSGLAGGGYNEQFF.

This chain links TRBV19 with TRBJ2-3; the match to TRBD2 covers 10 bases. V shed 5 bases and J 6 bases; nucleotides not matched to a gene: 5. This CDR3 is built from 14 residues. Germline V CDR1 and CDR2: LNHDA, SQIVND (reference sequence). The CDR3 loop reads CASSWSGGADTQYF. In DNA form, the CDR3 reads TGTGCCAGTAGTTGGAGCGGGGGGGCTGATACGCAGTATTTT. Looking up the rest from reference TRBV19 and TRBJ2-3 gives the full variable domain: DGGITQSPKYLFRKEGQNVTLSCEQNLNHDAMYWYRQDPGQGLRLIYYSQIVNDFQKGDIAEGYSVSREKKESFPLTVTSAQKNPTAFYLCASSWSGGADTQYFGPGTRLTVL.

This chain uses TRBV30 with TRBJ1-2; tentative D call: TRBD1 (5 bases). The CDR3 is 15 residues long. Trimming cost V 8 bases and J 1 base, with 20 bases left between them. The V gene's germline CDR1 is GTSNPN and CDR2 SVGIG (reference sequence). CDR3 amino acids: CALTPGGLLNYGYTF. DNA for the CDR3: TGTGCCCTGACGCCGGGGGGACTCCTTAACTATGGCTACACCTTC.

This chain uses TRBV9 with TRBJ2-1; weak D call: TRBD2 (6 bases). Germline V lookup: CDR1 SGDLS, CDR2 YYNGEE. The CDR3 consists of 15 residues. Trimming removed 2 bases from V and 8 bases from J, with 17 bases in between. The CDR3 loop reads CASSVGDSPTYEQFF. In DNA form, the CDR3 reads TGTGCCAGCAGCGTGGGGGACTCGCCTACATATGAGCAGTTCTTC. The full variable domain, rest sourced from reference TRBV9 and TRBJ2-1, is DSGVTQTPKHLITATGQRVTLRCSPRSGDLSVYWYQQSLDQGLQFLIQYYNGEERAKGNILERFSAQQFPDLHSELNLSSLELGDSALYFCASSVGDSPTYEQFFGPGTRLTVL.

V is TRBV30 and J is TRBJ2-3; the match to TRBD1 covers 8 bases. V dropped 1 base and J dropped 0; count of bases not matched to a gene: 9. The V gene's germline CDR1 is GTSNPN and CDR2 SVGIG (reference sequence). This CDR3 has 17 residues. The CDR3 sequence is CAWSEMDRVWSTDTQYF. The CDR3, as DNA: TGTGCCTGGAGTGAGATGGACAGGGTGTGGAGCACAGATACGCAGTATTTT.

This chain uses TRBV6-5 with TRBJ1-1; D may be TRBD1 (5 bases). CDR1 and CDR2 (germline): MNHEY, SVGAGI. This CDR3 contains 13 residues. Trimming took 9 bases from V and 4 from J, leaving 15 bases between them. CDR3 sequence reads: CASSETETTEAFF. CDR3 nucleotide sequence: TGTGCCAGTTCCGAGACAGAGACCACTGAAGCTTTCTTT.

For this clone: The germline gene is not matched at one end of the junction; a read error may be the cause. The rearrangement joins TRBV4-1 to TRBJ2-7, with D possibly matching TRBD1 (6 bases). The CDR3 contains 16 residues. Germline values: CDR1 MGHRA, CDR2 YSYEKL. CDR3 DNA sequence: TGCGCCAGCAGCGAAGAGTTCCGGGACACCGCCTACGAGCAGTACTTC. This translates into CASSEEFRDTAYEQYF.

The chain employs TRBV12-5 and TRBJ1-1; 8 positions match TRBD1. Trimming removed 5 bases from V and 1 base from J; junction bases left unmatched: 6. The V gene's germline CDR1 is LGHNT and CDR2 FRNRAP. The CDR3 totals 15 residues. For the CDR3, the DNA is TGTGCTAGTGGTAAAACCGGGACAGGGAACACTGAAGCTTTCTTT. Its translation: CASGKTGTGNTEAFF.

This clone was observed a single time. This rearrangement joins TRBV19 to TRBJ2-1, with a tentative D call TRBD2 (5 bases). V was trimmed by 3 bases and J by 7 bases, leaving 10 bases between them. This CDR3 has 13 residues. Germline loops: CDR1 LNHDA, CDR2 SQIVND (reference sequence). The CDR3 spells CASSILASNEQFF. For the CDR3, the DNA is TGTGCCAGTAGTATCCTAGCCTCTAATGAGCAGTTCTTC.

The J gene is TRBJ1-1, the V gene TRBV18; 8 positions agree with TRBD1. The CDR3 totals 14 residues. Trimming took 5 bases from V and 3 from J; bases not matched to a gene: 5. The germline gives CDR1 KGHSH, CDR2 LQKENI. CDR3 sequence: CASSTGGTDTEAFF. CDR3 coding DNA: TGTGCCAGCTCAACAGGGGGTACGGACACTGAAGCTTTCTTT.

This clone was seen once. CDR3 protein: CATRFTGLGWGIQYF. Here the CDR3 DNA reads TGTGCCACCAGATTTACAGGGCTTGGATGGGGCATTCAGTACTTC. This chain links TRBV6-1 with TRBJ2-4, with a possible D match to TRBD1 (6 bases). Trimming left V 10 bases short and J 9 bases short, with 25 bases between. The CDR3 contains 15 residues. Germline CDR1 reads MNHNS; CDR2 reads SASEGT.

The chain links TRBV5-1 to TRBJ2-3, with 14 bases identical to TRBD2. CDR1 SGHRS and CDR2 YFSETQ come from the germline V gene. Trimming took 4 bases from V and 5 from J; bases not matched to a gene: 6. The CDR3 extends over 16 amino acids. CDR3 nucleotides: TGCGCCAGCAGCAGACTAGCGGGGGGGCTGGAAGATACGCAGTATTTT. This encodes CASSRLAGGLEDTQYF.

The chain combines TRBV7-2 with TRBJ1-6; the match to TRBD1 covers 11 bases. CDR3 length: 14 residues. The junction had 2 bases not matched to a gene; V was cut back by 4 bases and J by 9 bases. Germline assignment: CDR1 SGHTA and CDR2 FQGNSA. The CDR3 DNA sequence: TGTGCCAGCAGCTCCGGGACAGGGGGTTCACCCCTCCACTTT. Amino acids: CASSSGTGGSPLHF. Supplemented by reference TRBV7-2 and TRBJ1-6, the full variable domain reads GAGVSQSPSNKVTEKGKDVELRCDPISGHTALYWYRQSLGQGLEFLIYFQGNSAPDKSGLPSDRFSAERTGGSVSTLTIQRTQQEDSAVYLCASSSGTGGSPLHFGNGTRLTVT.

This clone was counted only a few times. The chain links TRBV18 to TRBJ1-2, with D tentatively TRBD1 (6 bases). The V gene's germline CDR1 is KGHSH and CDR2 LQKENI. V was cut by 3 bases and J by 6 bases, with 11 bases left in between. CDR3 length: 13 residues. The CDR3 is CASSPTGSHGYTF. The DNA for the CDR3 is TGTGCCAGCTCACCGACAGGATCACATGGCTACACCTTC.

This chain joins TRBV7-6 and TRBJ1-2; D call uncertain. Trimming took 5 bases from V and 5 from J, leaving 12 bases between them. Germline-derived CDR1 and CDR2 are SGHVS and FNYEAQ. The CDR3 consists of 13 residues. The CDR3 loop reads CASSPQEEYGYTF. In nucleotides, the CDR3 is TGTGCCAGCAGCCCGCAGGAGGAGTATGGCTACACCTTC. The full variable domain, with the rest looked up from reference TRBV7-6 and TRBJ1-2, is GAGVSQSPRYKVTKRGQDVALRCDPISGHVSLYWYRQALGQGPEFLTYFNYEAQQDKSGLPNDRFSAERPEGSISTLTIQRTEQRDSAMYRCASSPQEEYGYTFGSGTRLTVV.

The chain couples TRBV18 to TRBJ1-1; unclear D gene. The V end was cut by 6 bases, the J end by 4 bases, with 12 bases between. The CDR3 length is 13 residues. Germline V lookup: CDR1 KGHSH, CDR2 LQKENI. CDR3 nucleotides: TGTGCCAGCTCCCAAGGGAGTGGCACTGAAGCTTTCTTT. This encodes CASSQGSGTEAFF. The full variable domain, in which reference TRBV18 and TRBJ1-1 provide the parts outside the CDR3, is NAGVMQNPRHLVRRRGQEARLRCSPMKGHSHVYWYRQLPEEGLKFMVYLQKENIIDESGMPKERFSAEFPKEGPSILRIQQVVRGDSAAYFCASSQGSGTEAFFGQGTRLTVV.

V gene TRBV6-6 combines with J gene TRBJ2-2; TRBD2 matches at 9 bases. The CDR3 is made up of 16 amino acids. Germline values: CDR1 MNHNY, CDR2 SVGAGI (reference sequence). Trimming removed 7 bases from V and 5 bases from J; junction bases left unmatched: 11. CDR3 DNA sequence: TGTGCCAGCACCTATAGCGGGGGCAGGGAGACCGGGGAGCTGTTTTTT. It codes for CASTYSGGRETGELFF.

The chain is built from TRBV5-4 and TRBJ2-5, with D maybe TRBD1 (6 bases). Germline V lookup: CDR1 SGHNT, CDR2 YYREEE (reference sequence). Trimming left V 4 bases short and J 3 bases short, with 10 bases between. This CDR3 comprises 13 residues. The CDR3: CASSLDSKETQYF. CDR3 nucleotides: TGTGCCAGCAGCCTGGACAGTAAAGAGACCCAGTACTTC.

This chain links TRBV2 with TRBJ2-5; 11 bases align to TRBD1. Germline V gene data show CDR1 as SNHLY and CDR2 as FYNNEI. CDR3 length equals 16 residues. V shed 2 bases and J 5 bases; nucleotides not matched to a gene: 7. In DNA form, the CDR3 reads TGTGCCAGCAGTGAATCGGGACAGGGGGGATCGGAGACCCAGTACTTC. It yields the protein CASSESGQGGSETQYF.

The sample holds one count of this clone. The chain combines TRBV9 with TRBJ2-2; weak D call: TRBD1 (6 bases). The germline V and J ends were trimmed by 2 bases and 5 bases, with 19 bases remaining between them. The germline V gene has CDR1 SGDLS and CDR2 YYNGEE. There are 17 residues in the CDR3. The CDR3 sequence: CASSVPRSRGDTGELFF. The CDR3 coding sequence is TGTGCCAGCAGCGTGCCGCGGTCCAGGGGAGATACCGGGGAGCTGTTTTTT.

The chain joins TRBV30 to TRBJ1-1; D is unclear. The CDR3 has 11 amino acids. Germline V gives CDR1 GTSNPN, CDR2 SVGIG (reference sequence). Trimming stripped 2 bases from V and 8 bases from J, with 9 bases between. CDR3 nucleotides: TGTGCCTGGAGTTTCGAGGGAGAAGCTTTCTTT. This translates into CAWSFEGEAFF.

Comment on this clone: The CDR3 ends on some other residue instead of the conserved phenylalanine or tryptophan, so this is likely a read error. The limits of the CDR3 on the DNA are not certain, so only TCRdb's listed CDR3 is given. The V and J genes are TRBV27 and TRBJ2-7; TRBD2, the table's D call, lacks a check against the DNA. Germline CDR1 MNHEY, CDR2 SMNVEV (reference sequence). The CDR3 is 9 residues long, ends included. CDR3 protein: CASSLNPGG.

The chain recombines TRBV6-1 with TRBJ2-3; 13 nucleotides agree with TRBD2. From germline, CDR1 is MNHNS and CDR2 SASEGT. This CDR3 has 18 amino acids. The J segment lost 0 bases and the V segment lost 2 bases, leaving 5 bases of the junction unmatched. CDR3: CASSERGTSGVSTDTQYF. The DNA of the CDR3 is TGTGCCAGCAGTGAACGGGGGACTAGCGGGGTGAGCACAGATACGCAGTATTTT.